The entry below gives a single T cell receptor beta chain sequence along with its context. The target antigen is unknown. Sequence at one end of the junction differs from germline and may be a read error. This CDR3 contains 14 residues. The V gene's germline CDR1 is DFQATT and CDR2 SNEGSKA (reference sequence). TCR beta CDR3 was amplified from genomic DNA by two-round multiplex PCR. Primers were specific to each TRBV and TRBJ gene in first-round PCR. TCRdb fed the multiplex PCR reads into MiXCR, producing one record per CDR3 protein. The sample contains tens of thousands of distinct CDR3 sequences, 26% of which appear only once. These data originate in a study of prognosis after radiotherapy for stage I lung cancer. Turning to the study itself: Distant metastases arose in a handful of patients, median approximately 7 months post-radiotherapy; roughly 15 had no significant progression. Broader study findings: Among patients who developed distant metastases, Shannon entropy after stereotactic body radiation therapy was lower. In patients receiving stereotactic body radiation therapy, unique TCR clone counts fell afterward, median approximately 9,600 versus 7,200.

This TCR was sampled from a donor older than 45 with non-small cell lung cancer. This sample comprised PBMCs, obtained before or after stereotactic body radiation therapy (not recorded which). This chain joins TRBV20-1 and TRBJ2-7; the match to TRBD1 covers 8 bases. The CDR3 loop is CIAQVPTGEYEQYF. CDR3 sequence (DNA): TGCATTGCTCAGGTACCGACAGGGGAGTACGAGCAGTACTTC.